This is a list of T cell receptor beta chains from one sample in a study of blood T cell repertoires in COVID-19. Clones were read by immunoSEQ multiplex PCR, and TCRdb kept only the in-frame ones, dropping some. This table holds 490,000 or so clones, roughly nine tenths found once. Sequenced input: PBMCs or T cells enriched from blood (not recorded which). All receptors come from a woman aged 55-70 years who had recovered from COVID-19. Each CDR3 is given with its conserved first and last residue. The D gene is left open where the match is weak. Clone size, where shown, is once, few, many, or a class for clones that have expanded.

NA | TRBD1 | TRBJ1-2 | TRBV11-2 | CASSLTWDRGDYGYTF | TGTGCCAGCAGCTTAACCTGGGACAGGGGGGACTATGGCTACACCTTC
NA | NA | TRBJ1-5 | TRBV19 | CASTIGASHQPQHF | TGTGCCAGTACTATTGGGGCTTCGCATCAGCCCCAGCATTTT
NA | TRBD1 | TRBJ2-2 | TRBV5-6 | CASRIWTGKNTGELFF | TGTGCCAGCAGGATTTGGACAGGGAAGAACACCGGGGAGCTGTTTTTT
once | NA | TRBJ2-1 | TRBV10-1 | CASSVDPSGNEQFF | TGCGCCAGCAGTGTCGATCCCTCGGGCAATGAGCAGTTCTTC
few | TRBD1 | TRBJ1-1 | TRBV7-2 | CASSAGTALGTEAFF | TGTGCCAGCAGCGCAGGGACAGCTCTTGGCACTGAAGCTTTCTTT
NA | NA | TRBJ1-1 | TRBV5-1 | CASSSFTTGTEAFF | TGCGCCAGCAGCTCCTTTACGACGGGGACTGAAGCTTTCTTT
NA | NA | TRBJ1-5 | TRBV21-1 | CASSKPTYGDRCGNQPQHF | TGTGCCAGCAGCAAACCTACGTACGGAGACCGTTGTGGCAATCAGCCCCAGCATTTT
NA | NA | TRBJ1-2 | TRBV15 | CATSRGGQEIYGYTF | TGTGCCACCAGCAGAGGGGGGCAGGAAATATATGGCTACACCTTC
NA | NA | TRBJ1-5 | TRBV28 | CASSPGQIGQPQHF | TGTGCCAGCAGTCCCGGACAGATCGGGCAGCCCCAGCATTTT
NA | NA | TRBJ2-1 | TRBV6-6 | CASSPGLFRGNEQFF | TGTGCCAGCAGCCCGGGACTCTTCCGAGGCAATGAGCAGTTCTTC
NA | NA | TRBJ1-2 | TRBV7-9 | CASSLRGSRYGYTF | TGTGCCAGCAGCTTAAGGGGGTCTAGGTATGGCTACACCTTC
NA | TRBD2 | TRBJ2-5 | TRBV28 | CASSLTPGGPETQYF | TGTGCCAGCAGTTTAACCCCGGGGGGGCCAGAGACCCAGTACTTC
NA | TRBD1 | TRBJ2-1 | TRBV19 | CASSIEERGQRFNEQFF | TGTGCCAGTAGTATAGAAGAAAGGGGACAGCGTTTCAATGAGCAGTTCTTC
few | TRBD1 | TRBJ1-5 | TRBV19 | CASSYETGYDQPQHF | TGTGCCAGTAGTTACGAGACAGGGTACGATCAGCCCCAGCATTTT
NA | NA | TRBJ1-4 | TRBV3-1/TRBV3-2 | CASGTGYEKLFF | TGTGCCAGCGGAACAGGGTATGAAAAACTGTTTTTT
NA | TRBD1 | TRBJ1-4 | TRBV11-2 | CASSTRTGGYGEKLFF | TGTGCCAGCAGCACGCGGACAGGGGGATACGGTGAAAAACTGTTTTTT
NA | NA | TRBJ1-1 | TRBV7-2 | CASSSGQLNTEAFF | TGTGCCAGCAGCTCTGGACAGCTGAACACTGAAGCTTTCTTT
NA | NA | TRBJ1-2 | TRBV10-3 | CAIGGGAVGYTF | TGTGCCATCGGGGGAGGGGCGGTTGGCTACACCTTC
NA | NA | TRBJ1-1 | TRBV2 | CASSPDTFGEAFF | TGTGCCAGCAGTCCGGACACCTTTGGTGAAGCTTTCTTT
few | NA | TRBJ1-1 | TRBV11-2 | CASSLTEGTEAFF | TGTGCCAGCAGCTTGACGGAGGGGACTGAAGCTTTCTTT
NA | NA | TRBJ2-1 | TRBV9 | CASSIAAVNEQFF | TGTGCCAGCAGCATAGCCGCGGTCAATGAGCAGTTCTTC
NA | NA | TRBJ2-2 | TRBV28 | CASSLQGKTGELFF | TGTGCCAGCAGTCTTCAGGGTAAAACCGGGGAGCTGTTTTTT
NA | TRBD1 | TRBJ1-1 | TRBV30 | CAWSKRDRGNTEAFF | TGTGCCTGGAGTAAAAGGGACAGGGGGAACACTGAAGCTTTCTTT
NA | NA | TRBJ1-3 | TRBV6-5 | CASRQAGNTIYF | TGTGCCAGCAGACAGGCAGGAAACACCATATATTTT
NA | NA | TRBJ1-1 | TRBV24-1 | CATSDPRNTEAFF | TGTGCCACCAGTGATCCGAGGAACACTGAAGCTTTCTTT
NA | NA | TRBJ1-4 | TRBV12-5 | CASGRPGGAPEKLFF | TGTGCTAGTGGCCGCCCAGGAGGAGCGCCCGAAAAACTGTTTTTT
NA | TRBD1 | TRBJ1-4 | TRBV30 | CAWNRDSNEKLFF | TGTGCCTGGAACCGGGACAGTAATGAAAAACTGTTTTTT
NA | NA | TRBJ1-1 | TRBV6-5 | CASSYPAGGSTEAFF | TGTGCCAGCAGTTACCCGGCGGGGGGAAGCACTGAAGCTTTCTTT
NA | TRBD1 | TRBJ2-3 | TRBV5-6 | CASSLGQGSSDTQYF | TGTGCCAGCAGCTTGGGACAGGGGTCCTCAGATACGCAGTATTTT
NA | TRBD1 | TRBJ1-3 | TRBV9 | CASSVELGTGTPSGNTIYF | TGTGCCAGCAGCGTAGAGTTGGGGACAGGGACCCCCTCTGGAAACACCATATATTTT
NA | NA | TRBJ1-5 | TRBV11-2 | CASSLFGGQPQHF | TGTGCCAGCAGCTTATTCGGAGGGCAGCCCCAGCATTTT
few | NA | TRBJ1-6 | TRBV6-6 | CASSPRSWESSYNSPLHF | TGTGCCAGCAGTCCACGCTCATGGGAGAGCTCCTATAATTCACCCCTCCACTTT
once | TRBD2 | TRBJ2-1 | TRBV18 | CASSPWTSGDYNEQFF | TGTGCCAGCTCACCCTGGACTAGCGGGGACTACAATGAGCAGTTCTTC